The sequence of this T cell receptor (beta chain) was determined in a study of shared clonotypes between healthy human individuals. Using immunoSEQ multiplex PCR, the repertoire was profiled, and TCRdb retains in-frame clones only, with some absent. Of approximately 2,000,000 clones in the sample, under 95% were seen once. Germline V gives CDR1 ENHRY, CDR2 SYGVKD. This CDR3 spans 11 amino acids. Trimming took off 8 bases at V and 5 bases at J, with 9 bases between the two ends. The clonotype comes from a man younger than 35 in good health. Some clones in this sample may be carry-over from other donors' samples. The source material was naive CD4+ T cells from PBMCs. As to subset: CD45RA+ positively selected. The chain links TRBV10-3 to TRBJ2-5; the D gene is possibly TRBD2 (5 bases). The CDR3 nucleotides read TGTGCCATCCGGGAAGGGGAGACCCAGTACTTC. It yields the protein CAIREGETQYF.